These 14 T cell receptor beta chains were sequenced from one sample in a study of memory CD4+ T cells and cytomegalovirus serostatus. Single viable CD3+CD4+CD8-CD45RO+ cells were sorted as the memory CD4+ T cells. Profiled with immunoSEQ multiplex PCR; TCRdb holds only in-frame clones, not every one. The sample contains about 61,000 clones, around 86% of which appear only once. Sample: memory CD4+ T cells from blood. Receptor source: an adult in good health and CMV-seronegative.

This clone was detected only a few times. This sequence joins TRBV28 and TRBJ2-7, with TRBD1 identical over 9 bases. The CDR3 has 14 residues. V was pared by 7 bases and J by 9 bases, with 13 bases of the junction left unmatched. Germline CDR1 MDHEN, CDR2 SYDVKM. CDR3 sequence: CASNWDRAVGGQYF. The CDR3 DNA reads as TGTGCCAGCAATTGGGACAGGGCGGTAGGGGGGCAGTACTTC.

The table lists this clone with a count of one. The gene calls are TRBV6-1 and TRBJ1-5; weak D call: TRBD1 (5 bases). This CDR3 region has 15 residues. Germline assignment: CDR1 MNHNS and CDR2 SASEGT. V lost 3 bases and J 5 bases, leaving 14 bases between the germline ends. The CDR3 loop is CASSEGERWDQPQHF. DNA for the CDR3: TGTGCCAGCAGTGAGGGGGAACGGTGGGATCAGCCCCAGCATTTT.

The chain is built from TRBV2 and TRBJ1-6, with D uncertain. Between the trimmed V and J ends, which lost 4 bases and 9 bases, there was a span of 16 bases. This CDR3 is 15 amino acids long. The germline V gene has CDR1 SNHLY and CDR2 FYNNEI. The CDR3 region has the DNA TGTGCCAGCAGTGTGTACGAATGGCGTAGTTCACCCCTCCACTTT. Translating gives CASSVYEWRSSPLHF.

The V call is TRBV14, the J call TRBJ2-2, with 8 positions matching TRBD2. Looked up from germline, CDR1 is SGHDN and CDR2 is FVKESK. Trimming took 1 base from V and 0 from J; bases not matched to a gene: 7. The CDR3 is 18 amino acids. CDR3 coding DNA: TGTGCCAGCAGCCAAGTACGGCTAGCGGGTGCGAACACCGGGGAGCTGTTTTTT. Its protein is CASSQVRLAGANTGELFF. Full variable domain (outside the CDR3, taken from reference TRBV14 and TRBJ2-2): EAGVTQFPSHSVIEKGQTVTLRCDPISGHDNLYWYRRVMGKEIKFLLHFVKESKQDESGMPNNRFLAERTGGTYSTLKVQPAELEDSGVYFCASSQVRLAGANTGELFFGEGSRLTVL.

The chain has TRBV5-1 and TRBJ2-1, with unresolved D. The V end was cut by 0 bases, the J end by 1 base, with 5 bases between. There are 14 residues in the CDR3. In germline, CDR1 is SGHRS, CDR2 YFSETQ. CDR3 sequence reads: CASSLDGSYNEQFF. In DNA, the CDR3 is TGCGCCAGCAGCTTGGACGGGTCCTACAATGAGCAGTTCTTC.

DNA of the CDR3: TGTGCCTCAAAGGGACTAGCGGGATCGCGCGAGCAGTACTTC. The encoded protein is CASKGLAGSREQYF. The chain links TRBV6-5 to TRBJ2-7, with TRBD2 matching 13 bases. Germline V gene data show CDR1 as MNHEY and CDR2 as SVGAGI. V lost 11 bases, J lost 6 bases, and 10 bases stayed unmatched. This CDR3 is built from 14 residues.

This clone was detected a few times. The chain employs TRBV7-3 and TRBJ1-1; no firm D call. V lost 5 bases, J lost 3 bases, and 10 bases lay in between. The CDR3 is made up of 13 amino acids. Germline CDR1 and CDR2: SGHTA and FQGTGA. For the CDR3, the DNA is TGTGCCAGCAGCGTTCGCGGAGACACTGAAGCTTTCTTT. Its protein product is CASSVRGDTEAFF.

The chain recombines TRBV30 with TRBJ2-5, with TRBD2 matching 10 bases. With 4 bases clipped from V and 4 bases from J, the junction kept 12 bases outside the gene matches. The CDR3 is 16 amino acids. In germline, CDR1 is GTSNPN, CDR2 SVGIG (reference sequence). In DNA form, the CDR3 reads TGTGCCTGGACCTCTGGGCTAGCGGGGGCGGGAGAGACCCAGTACTTC. Its protein product is CAWTSGLAGAGETQYF.

The chain combines TRBV9 with TRBJ2-1; the match to TRBD2 covers 13 bases. After removal of 4 bases from V and 15 bases from J, the junction contained 7 bases not matched to a gene. The CDR3 loop spans 13 amino acids. In germline, CDR1 is SGDLS, CDR2 YYNGEE. The CDR3 loop reads CASSQGLAGVRFF. The CDR3 DNA is TGTGCCAGCAGCCAAGGACTAGCGGGAGTGCGGTTCTTC.

In nucleotides, the CDR3 is TGTGCCAGCCGTGGGCGGCTGGCTAATGAAAAACTGTTTTTT. This encodes CASRGRLANEKLFF. The chain recombines TRBV6-1 with TRBJ1-4; D remains ambiguous. The V and J ends lost 8 bases and 3 bases respectively, with 13 bases between them. Germline V lookup: CDR1 MNHNS, CDR2 SASEGT. The CDR3 covers 14 residues.

V gene TRBV7-2 combines with J gene TRBJ2-1; 7 bases map to TRBD2. Per the germline V gene, CDR1 is SGHTA and CDR2 is FQGNSA. The length of the CDR3 is 15 residues. V was pared by 5 bases and J by 8 bases, with 12 bases of the junction left unmatched. CDR3 region: CASSRLADGYYEQFF. In DNA, the CDR3 is TGTGCCAGCAGCCGACTAGCAGATGGATATTATGAGCAGTTCTTC.

V and J are TRBV6-5 and TRBJ2-7; D might be TRBD2 (5 bases). Germline loops: CDR1 MNHEY, CDR2 SVGAGI. This CDR3 has 15 residues. The V and J ends lost 2 bases and 2 bases respectively, with 13 bases between them. The CDR3 region is CASSYGLAPTYEQYF. In DNA, the CDR3 is TGTGCCAGCAGTTACGGTCTAGCCCCTACCTACGAGCAGTACTTC.

The chain employs TRBV19 and TRBJ2-7, with a possible D match to TRBD1 (5 bases). V lost 5 bases to trimming and J lost 2 bases, with 19 bases between them. CDR3 size: 16 residues. CDR1 and CDR2 (germline): LNHDA, SQIVND (reference sequence). CDR3 region: CASSSFPQVYAYEQYF. The CDR3 region has the DNA TGTGCCAGTAGTTCCTTCCCACAGGTGTACGCCTACGAGCAGTACTTC.

This clone was seen more than once but under ten times. The V and J genes are TRBV7-8 and TRBJ1-5, with D possibly matching TRBD1 (6 bases). The germline gives CDR1 SGHVS, CDR2 FQNEAQ. The CDR3 contains 14 residues. The ends were cut back, 3 bases at V and 6 bases at J, with 12 bases in the middle. The CDR3 region is CASSFGGGAQPQHF. CDR3 DNA: TGTGCCAGCAGCTTCGGCGGGGGGGCTCAGCCCCAGCATTTT.